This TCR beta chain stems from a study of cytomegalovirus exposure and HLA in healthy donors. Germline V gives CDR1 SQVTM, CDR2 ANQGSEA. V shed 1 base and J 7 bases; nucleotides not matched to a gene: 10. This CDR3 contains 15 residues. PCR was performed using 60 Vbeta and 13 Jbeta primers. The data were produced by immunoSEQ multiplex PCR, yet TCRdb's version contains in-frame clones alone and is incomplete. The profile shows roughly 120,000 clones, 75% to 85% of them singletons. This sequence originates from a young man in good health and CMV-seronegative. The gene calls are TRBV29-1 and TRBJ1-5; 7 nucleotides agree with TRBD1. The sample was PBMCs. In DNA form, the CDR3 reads TGCAGCGTTGAAGTAGGGGGCGGTCTGGGCCAGCCCCAGCATTTT. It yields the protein CSVEVGGGLGQPQHF.